The clone carrying this TCR beta chain was seen many times. Its antigen is not identified. Sequencing ends 3 residues short of the CDR3 end; the germline J gene provides the rest. TCRdb's table, derived via immunoSEQ multiplex PCR, lists solely in-frame clones and lacks some. The sample is made up of roughly 34,000 clones, none counted only once. The germline V gene encodes CDR1 KGHSH and CDR2 LQKENI. Deletions cut 2 bases from V and 4 bases from J, with 11 bases between. CDR3 length equals 15 residues. The data belong to a study of T cell clonality in common variable immunodeficiency. Study-level findings and limits: TCRbeta clonality was increased in CVID versus healthy controls. CVID subjects shared fewer TCRbeta clones than healthy controls did. Patient heterogeneity in the CVID cohort limited correlations between repertoire features and clinical complications.

The source material was peripheral blood mononuclear cells. The TCR originated in a person aged 18 to 75 in good health. J is TRBJ2-2 and V is TRBV18; D is undetermined. This CDR3 is CASSPGFGGTGELFF. CDR3 DNA (partial): TGTGCCAGCTCACCAGGGTTTGGCGGCACCGGGGAG.